What follows describes a single T cell receptor beta chain. The data originate from a study of control samples from healthy donors and cancer patients. Sequenced by immunoSEQ multiplex PCR; TCRdb stores in-frame clones only, minus some. The sample shows about 65,000 clones, 75% to 95% of them seen only once. The CDR3 loop spans 13 amino acids. Germline CDR1 and CDR2: SGHVS and FQNEAQ. The germline V and J ends were trimmed by 5 bases and 1 base, with 8 bases remaining between them. This TCR derives from a woman between 45 and 60 years old with colorectal cancer. The sequencing sample was made of PBMCs. The chain recombines TRBV7-8 with TRBJ1-1, with a possible D match to TRBD1 (5 bases). The CDR3 DNA is TGTGCCAGCAGCCTAACAGGGAACACTGAAGCTTTCTTT. As protein: CASSLTGNTEAFF.